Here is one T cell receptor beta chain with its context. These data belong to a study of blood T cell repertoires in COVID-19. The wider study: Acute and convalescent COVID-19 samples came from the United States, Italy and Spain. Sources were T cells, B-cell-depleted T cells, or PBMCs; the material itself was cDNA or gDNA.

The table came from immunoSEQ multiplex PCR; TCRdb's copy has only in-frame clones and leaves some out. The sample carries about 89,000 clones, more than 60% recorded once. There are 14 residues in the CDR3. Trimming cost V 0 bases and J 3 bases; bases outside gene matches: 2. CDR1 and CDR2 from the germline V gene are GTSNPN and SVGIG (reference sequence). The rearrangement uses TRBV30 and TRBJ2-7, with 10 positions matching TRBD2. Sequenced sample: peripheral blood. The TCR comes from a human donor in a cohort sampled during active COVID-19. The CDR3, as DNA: TGTGCCTGGAGTGTAGTAGCGGGAGGCTACGAGCAGTACTTC. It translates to CAWSVVAGGYEQYF.